Here is one TCR beta chain with its context. The junction had 14 bases not matched to a gene; V was cut back by 2 bases and J by 8 bases. Germline CDR1 and CDR2: MNHEY and SVGEGT. The CDR3 extends over 17 amino acids. The data belong to a study of blood T cell repertoires in COVID-19. Study overall: Sources were T cells, B-cell-depleted T cells, or PBMCs; the material itself was cDNA or gDNA.

Method: immunoSEQ multiplex PCR; TCRdb's copy keeps in-frame clones and lacks some. This table has 150,000 to 200,000 clones, 86% appearing once. The source material was peripheral blood. This receptor was obtained from a woman older than 75 in a cohort sampled during active or convalescent COVID-19. V is TRBV6-2 or TRBV6-3 and J is TRBJ1-4; 7 positions match TRBD1. The CDR3 DNA reads TGTGCCAGCAGTTACCCCACAGGGACAGCGATGATAGAAAAACTGTTTTTT. This translates into CASSYPTGTAMIEKLFF.